The clone carrying this TCR beta chain appeared once. Its antigen is not known. Random hexamers were used to reverse transcribe 0.5 to 1 ug of RNA. Amplification of TCR beta CDR3 by immunoSEQ multiplex PCR spanned 54 Vbeta and 13 Jbeta. TCRdb itself ran the immunoSEQ multiplex PCR reads through MiXCR, one entry per CDR3 protein. The sample lists roughly 190,000 distinct CDR3 sequences; under 95% were seen once. Trimming took 4 bases from V and 8 from J, leaving 12 bases between them. This CDR3 spans 12 amino acids. CDR1 is SQVTM and CDR2 is ANQGSEA in the germline V gene. This specimen comes from a study of CD8 T cells in Susac syndrome. Study findings and constraints: The authors acknowledged that the study's TCR sequencing and HLA analysis involved relatively few individuals.

TCR beta was sequenced from blood CD8+ and CD4+ T cells. The sequenced material came from CD4+ T cells from PBMCs. This chain connects TRBV29-1 to TRBJ1-5; possible D gene TRBD1, 6 bases. This TCR was sampled from a human donor in good health. The CDR3 DNA is TGCAGCGTTGGAGGGGGGGGGAAGCCCCAGCATTTT. Translated: CSVGGGGKPQHF.